These 16 T cell receptor beta chains originate from one sample sequenced in a study of T cells after yellow fever vaccination. TCRdb reanalysed the 5' RACE reads using MiXCR and keeps one entry per CDR3 protein. The sample consists of 350,000 to 450,000 distinct CDR3 sequences, 6.2% of them appearing once. The sample was PBMCs, taken 5 days after the yellow fever booster vaccination. These TCRs come from a young man who received the YFV17D yellow fever vaccine.

This clonotype was seen repeatedly, ten times or more. The chain carries TRBV28 and TRBJ1-2, with D hard to call. This CDR3 region has 15 residues. V dropped 5 bases and J dropped 5 bases, with 18 bases sitting between them. The germline V gene has CDR1 MDHEN and CDR2 SYDVKM. For the CDR3, the DNA is TGTGCCAGCAGTATGAGTAGGCAAGTTGGTTATGGCTACACCTTC. This sequence encodes CASSMSRQVGYGYTF.

The rearrangement uses TRBV29-1 and TRBJ2-6; D ambiguous. The CDR3 is 12 amino acids. CDR1 and CDR2 (germline): SQVTM, ANQGSEA. Trimming cost V 3 bases and J 0 bases, with 0 bases left between them. CDR3 DNA: TGCAGCGTTGACTCTGGGGCCAACGTCCTGACTTTC. It translates to CSVDSGANVLTF.

This clonotype came up many times. This chain uses TRBV6-5 with TRBJ2-7, with 7 bases aligning to TRBD1. The CDR3 is made up of 14 amino acids. Germline values: CDR1 MNHEY, CDR2 SVGAGI. V gave up 2 bases and J gave up 0 bases; unmatched junction bases: 1. This CDR3 reads CASSYGQDSYEQYF. The CDR3 DNA is TGTGCCAGCAGTTACGGACAGGACTCCTACGAGCAGTACTTC.

This clonotype occurred many times. The V call is TRBV24-1, the J call TRBJ2-3; 7 nucleotides agree with TRBD2. The V segment lost 5 bases and the J segment 6 bases; nucleotides outside the gene matches: 16. Per the germline V gene, CDR1 is KGHDR and CDR2 is SFDVKD. This CDR3 comprises 17 residues. The CDR3 region has the DNA TGTGCCACCAGTGCCCAAGAGGGCGGGAGATATTCGGATACGCAGTATTTT. This encodes CATSAQEGGRYSDTQYF.

This clonotype was detected a few times. The chain couples TRBV20-1 to TRBJ2-4; D is unresolved. CDR3 length equals 15 residues. CDR1 is DFQATT, CDR2 SNEGSKA, per germline (reference sequence). Trimming stripped 2 bases from V and 0 bases from J, with 11 bases between. The CDR3 protein is CSARPQLLAKNIQYF. CDR3 nucleotides: TGCAGTGCTAGACCTCAGCTGCTAGCCAAAAACATTCAGTACTTC.

This clonotype was counted many times. This sequence joins TRBV6-2 or TRBV6-3 and TRBJ2-7; the D is unclear. The CDR3 contains 12 residues. Germline V gives CDR1 MNHEY, CDR2 SVGEGT. Trimming stripped 7 bases from V and 0 bases from J, with 7 bases between. The CDR3 DNA sequence: TGTGCCAGCACCAGACCCTCCTACGAGCAGTACTTC. This encodes CASTRPSYEQYF.

The chain links TRBV20-1 to TRBJ1-2; 7 bases fit TRBD1. This CDR3 is built from 14 residues. With 0 bases clipped from V and 2 bases from J, the junction kept 3 bases outside the gene matches. Germline-derived CDR1 and CDR2 are DFQATT and SNEGSKA (reference sequence). The CDR3 coding sequence is TGCAGTGCTAGAGATCTCAGGGGGAACTATGGCTACACCTTC. Protein: CSARDLRGNYGYTF.

At least ten counts were recorded for this clonotype. This chain joins TRBV10-3 and TRBJ2-7; TRBD2 matches at 7 bases. From germline, CDR1 is ENHRY and CDR2 SYGVKD. CDR3 length: 14 amino acids. V shed 6 bases, J shed 4 bases, and the junction held 9 bases outside the gene matches. CDR3 sequence: CAIRRELAEYEQYF. CDR3 bases: TGTGCCATCAGGAGAGAGCTAGCGGAATACGAGCAGTACTTC.

This clonotype occurred many times. The J gene is TRBJ2-4, the V gene TRBV29-1; 13 bases are a match to TRBD2. This CDR3 is built from 17 residues. Unmatched junction bases numbered 11, after V lost 8 bases and J lost 1 base. The germline CDR1 and CDR2 sequences are SQVTM and ANQGSEA. The CDR3 coding sequence is TGCAGCACTAGCGGGAGGGTGGTCGATGGGGCCAAAAACATTCAGTACTTC. Translated, it gives CSTSGRVVDGAKNIQYF.

This clonotype was seen a handful of times. The rearrangement uses TRBV20-1 and TRBJ1-2; 8 nucleotides line up with TRBD1. CDR3 size: 15 residues. V trimming: 6 bases; J trimming: 7 bases; junction bases outside the gene matches: 16. The germline V gene has CDR1 DFQATT and CDR2 SNEGSKA (reference sequence). CDR3 DNA sequence: TGCAGTGCGCGACAGGGGACTAGCCCTTTGAGTGGCTACACCTTC. Its protein product is CSARQGTSPLSGYTF.

This clonotype was counted many times. The chain combines TRBV20-1 with TRBJ2-3; 8 positions match TRBD2. The CDR3 has 17 amino acids. CDR1 and CDR2 (germline): DFQATT, SNEGSKA (reference sequence). V trimming: 0 bases; J trimming: 2 bases; junction bases outside the gene matches: 10. The CDR3 here is CSARDPRIAGSTDTQYF. Here the CDR3 DNA reads TGCAGTGCTAGAGATCCCCGTATAGCGGGATCCACAGATACGCAGTATTTT.

V is TRBV28 and J is TRBJ2-7; 8 nucleotides line up with TRBD2. Germline values: CDR1 MDHEN, CDR2 SYDVKM. This CDR3 comprises 17 residues. The trim removed 5 bases at V and 0 bases at J, leaving 12 bases unmatched. CDR3 in amino acids: CASSPFVGTSSSYEQYF. Here the CDR3 DNA reads TGTGCCAGCAGTCCCTTCGTCGGGACTAGTTCCTCCTACGAGCAGTACTTC.

This clonotype showed up just a few times. The chain has TRBV6-1 and TRBJ2-1; 13 positions match TRBD2. The CDR3 consists of 18 residues. The germline V gene encodes CDR1 MNHNS and CDR2 SASEGT. J was trimmed by 0 bases and V by 7 bases; bases with no gene match: 9. CDR3 sequence: CASTHGTSGKSSYNEQFF. CDR3 DNA: TGTGCCAGCACCCACGGGACTAGCGGGAAGAGCTCCTACAATGAGCAGTTCTTC.

This clonotype has at least ten counts. V usage is TRBV7-2 and J usage is TRBJ2-5; a possible D gene is TRBD2 (6 bases). This CDR3 spans 15 amino acids. Trimming shortened V by 4 bases and J by 5 bases, and 17 bases separated the two germline ends. Germline CDR1 reads SGHTA; CDR2 reads FQGNSA. The CDR3 sequence: CASSWRSGGDETQYF. Here the CDR3 DNA reads TGTGCCAGCAGCTGGCGTAGCGGCGGAGACGAGACCCAGTACTTC.

In this sample, this clonotype turned up a few times. The J gene is TRBJ2-2, the V gene TRBV20-1; possibly TRBD1 or TRBD2 for D (5 bases each). Per the germline V gene, CDR1 is DFQATT and CDR2 is SNEGSKA (reference sequence). The V and J ends lost 1 base and 5 bases respectively, with 5 bases between them. The CDR3 has 12 residues. DNA for the CDR3: TGCAGTGCTAGAGGGGGGACCGGGGAGCTGTTTTTT. Translating gives CSARGGTGELFF.

This clonotype has just a few counts. The V call is TRBV7-2, the J call TRBJ2-2, with D possibly being TRBD1 (5 bases). The CDR3 runs 15 residues. Germline lookup yields CDR1 SGHTA and CDR2 FQGNSA. V lost 5 bases and J 1 base, leaving 11 bases between the germline ends. For the CDR3, the DNA is TGTGCCAGCAGCAAGACAGTTATGAACACCGGGGAGCTGTTTTTT. Residues: CASSKTVMNTGELFF.